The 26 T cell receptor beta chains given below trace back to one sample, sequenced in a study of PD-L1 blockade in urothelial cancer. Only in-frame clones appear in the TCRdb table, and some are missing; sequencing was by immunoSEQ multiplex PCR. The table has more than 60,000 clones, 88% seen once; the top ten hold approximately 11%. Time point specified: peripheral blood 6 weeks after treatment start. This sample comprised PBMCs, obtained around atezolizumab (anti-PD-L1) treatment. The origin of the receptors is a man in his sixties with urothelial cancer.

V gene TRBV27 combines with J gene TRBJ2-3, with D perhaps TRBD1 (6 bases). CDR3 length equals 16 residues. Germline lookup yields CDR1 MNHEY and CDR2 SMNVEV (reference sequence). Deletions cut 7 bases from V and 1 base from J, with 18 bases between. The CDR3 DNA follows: TGTGCCAGCATCAAACAGGGTCGGTGGGGCACAGATACGCAGTATTTT. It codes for CASIKQGRWGTDTQYF.

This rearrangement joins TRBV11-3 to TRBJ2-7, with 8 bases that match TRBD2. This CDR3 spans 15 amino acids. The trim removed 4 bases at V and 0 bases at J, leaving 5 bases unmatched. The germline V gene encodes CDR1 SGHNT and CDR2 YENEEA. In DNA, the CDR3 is TGTGCCAGCAGCTCGCTCGGGGGGGACTCCTACGAGCAGTACTTC. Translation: CASSSLGGDSYEQYF.

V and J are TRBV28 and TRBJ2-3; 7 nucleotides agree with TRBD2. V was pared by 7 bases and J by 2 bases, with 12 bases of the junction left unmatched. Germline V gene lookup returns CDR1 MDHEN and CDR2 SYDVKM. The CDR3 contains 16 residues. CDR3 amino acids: CASTSGAGAFTDTQYF. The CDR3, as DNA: TGTGCCAGCACCTCGGGCGCGGGAGCCTTCACAGATACGCAGTATTTT.

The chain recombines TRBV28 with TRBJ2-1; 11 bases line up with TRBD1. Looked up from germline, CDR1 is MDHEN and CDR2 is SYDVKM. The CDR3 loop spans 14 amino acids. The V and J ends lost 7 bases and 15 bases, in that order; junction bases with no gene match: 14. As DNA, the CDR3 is TGTGCCAGCACCCTCCCCGGACAGGGGGCGGGGAGGTTCTTC. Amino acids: CASTLPGQGAGRFF.

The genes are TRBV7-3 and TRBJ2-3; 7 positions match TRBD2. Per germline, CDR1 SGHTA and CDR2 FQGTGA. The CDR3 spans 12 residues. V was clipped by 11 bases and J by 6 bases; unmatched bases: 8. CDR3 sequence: CARGVGFDTQYF. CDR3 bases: TGTGCCCGGGGGGTGGGATTCGATACGCAGTATTTT.

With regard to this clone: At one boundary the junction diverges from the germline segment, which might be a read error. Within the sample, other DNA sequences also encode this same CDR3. CDR3 DNA: TGTGCCAGCAGCCCGGGACAGCCTACAGATACGCAGTATTTT. Its translation: CASSPGQPTDTQYF. This sequence joins TRBV5-1 and TRBJ2-3; TRBD1 matches at 7 bases. CDR1 is SGHRS and CDR2 is YFSETQ in the germline V gene. CDR3 length equals 14 residues.

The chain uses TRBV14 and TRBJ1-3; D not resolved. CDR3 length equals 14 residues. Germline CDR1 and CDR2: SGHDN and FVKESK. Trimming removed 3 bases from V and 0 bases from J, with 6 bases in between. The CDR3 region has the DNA TGTGCCAGCAGCCACGGGAGCTCTGGAAACACCATATATTTT. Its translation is CASSHGSSGNTIYF.

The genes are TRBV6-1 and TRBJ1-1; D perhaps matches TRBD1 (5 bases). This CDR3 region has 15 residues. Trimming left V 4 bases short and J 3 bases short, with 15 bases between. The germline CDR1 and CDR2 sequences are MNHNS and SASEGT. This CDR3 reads CASSVAGSGHTEAFF. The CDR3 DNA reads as TGTGCCAGCAGTGTGGCAGGGTCAGGGCACACTGAAGCTTTCTTT.

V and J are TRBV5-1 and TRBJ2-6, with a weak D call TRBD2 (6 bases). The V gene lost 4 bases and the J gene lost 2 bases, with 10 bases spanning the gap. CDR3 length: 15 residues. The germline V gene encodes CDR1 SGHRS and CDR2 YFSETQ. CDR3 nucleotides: TGCGCCAGCAGCGAGTCGGGAGCTGGGGCCAACGTCCTGACTTTC. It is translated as CASSESGAGANVLTF.

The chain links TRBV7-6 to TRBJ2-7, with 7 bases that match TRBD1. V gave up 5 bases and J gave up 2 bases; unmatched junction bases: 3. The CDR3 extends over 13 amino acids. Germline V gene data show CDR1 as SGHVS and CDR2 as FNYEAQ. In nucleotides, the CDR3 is TGTGCCAGCAGCGACAGGGTTACCTACGAGCAGTACTTC. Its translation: CASSDRVTYEQYF.

The CDR3 loop reads CASRDRITNEQYF. The CDR3 DNA sequence: TGTGCCAGCAGGGACAGGATAACCAACGAGCAGTACTTC. The rearrangement links TRBV27 to TRBJ2-7; TRBD1 matches at 7 bases. Trimming cost V 6 bases and J 5 bases; bases outside gene matches: 7. CDR3 length: 13 residues. The V gene's germline CDR1 is MNHEY and CDR2 SMNVEV (reference sequence).

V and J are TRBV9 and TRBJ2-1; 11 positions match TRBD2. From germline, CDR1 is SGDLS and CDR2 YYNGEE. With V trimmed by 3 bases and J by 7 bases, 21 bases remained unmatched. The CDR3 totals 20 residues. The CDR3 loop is CASSAAEGLADPGAGNEQFF. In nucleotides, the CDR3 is TGTGCCAGCAGCGCAGCCGAGGGACTAGCGGATCCTGGTGCAGGAAATGAGCAGTTCTTC. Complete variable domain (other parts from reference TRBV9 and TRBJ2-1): DSGVTQTPKHLITATGQRVTLRCSPRSGDLSVYWYQQSLDQGLQFLIQYYNGEERAKGNILERFSAQQFPDLHSELNLSSLELGDSALYFCASSAAEGLADPGAGNEQFFGPGTRLTVL.

DNA for the CDR3: TGTGCCAGCAGCTTGGGGGCCAGGGATAACTATGGCTACACCTTC. This codes for CASSLGARDNYGYTF. The genes are TRBV5-5 and TRBJ1-2; D is perhaps TRBD1 (5 bases). Germline V gene sequence: CDR1 SGHKS, CDR2 YYEKEE (reference sequence). The length of the CDR3 is 15 residues. The germline V and J ends were trimmed by 0 bases and 1 base, with 10 bases remaining between them.

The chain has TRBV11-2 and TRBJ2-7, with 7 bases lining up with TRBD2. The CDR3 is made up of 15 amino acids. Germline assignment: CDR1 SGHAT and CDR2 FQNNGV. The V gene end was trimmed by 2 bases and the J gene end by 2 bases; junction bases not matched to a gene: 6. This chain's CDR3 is CASSLQASGPYEQYF. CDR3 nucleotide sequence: TGTGCCAGCAGCTTACAGGCTAGCGGACCCTACGAGCAGTACTTC.

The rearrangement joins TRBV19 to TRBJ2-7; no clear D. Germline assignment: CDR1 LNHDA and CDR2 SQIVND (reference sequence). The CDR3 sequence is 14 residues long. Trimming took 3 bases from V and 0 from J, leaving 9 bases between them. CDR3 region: CASSIGQSSYEQYF. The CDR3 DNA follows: TGTGCCAGTAGTATTGGGCAGTCCTCCTACGAGCAGTACTTC.

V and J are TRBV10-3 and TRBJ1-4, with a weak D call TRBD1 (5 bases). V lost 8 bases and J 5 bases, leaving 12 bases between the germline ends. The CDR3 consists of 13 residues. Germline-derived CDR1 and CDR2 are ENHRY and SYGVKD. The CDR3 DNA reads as TGTGCCATCGGGGGGACGGAGAATGAAAAACTGTTTTTT. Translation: CAIGGTENEKLFF.

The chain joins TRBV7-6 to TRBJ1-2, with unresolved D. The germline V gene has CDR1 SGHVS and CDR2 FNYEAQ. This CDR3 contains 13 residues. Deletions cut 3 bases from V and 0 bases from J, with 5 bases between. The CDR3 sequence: CASSFSANYGYTF. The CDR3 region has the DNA TGTGCCAGCAGCTTCAGTGCTAACTATGGCTACACCTTC.

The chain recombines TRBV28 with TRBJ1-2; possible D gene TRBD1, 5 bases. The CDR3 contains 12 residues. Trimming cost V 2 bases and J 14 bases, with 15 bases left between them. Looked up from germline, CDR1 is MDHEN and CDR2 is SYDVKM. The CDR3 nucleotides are TGTGCCAGCAGTTTAGAGGTCCAGGGTTGGACCTTC. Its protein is CASSLEVQGWTF.

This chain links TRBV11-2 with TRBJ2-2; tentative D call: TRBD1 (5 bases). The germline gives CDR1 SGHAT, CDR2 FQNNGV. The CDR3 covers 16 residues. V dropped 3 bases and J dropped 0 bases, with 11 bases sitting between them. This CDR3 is CASSFWTPPNTGELFF. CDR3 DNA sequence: TGTGCCAGCAGCTTCTGGACACCCCCGAACACCGGGGAGCTGTTTTTT. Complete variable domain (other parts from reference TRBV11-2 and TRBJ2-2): EAGVAQSPRYKIIEKRQSVAFWCNPISGHATLYWYQQILGQGPKLLIQFQNNGVVDDSQLPKDRFSAERLKGVDSTLKIQPAKLEDSAVYLCASSFWTPPNTGELFFGEGSRLTVL.

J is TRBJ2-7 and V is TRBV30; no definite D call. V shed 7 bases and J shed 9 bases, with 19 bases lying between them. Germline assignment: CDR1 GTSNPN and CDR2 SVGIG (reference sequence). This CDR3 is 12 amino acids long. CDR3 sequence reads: CALALPKIVQYF. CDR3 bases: TGTGCCTTGGCCCTGCCGAAGATCGTGCAGTACTTC.

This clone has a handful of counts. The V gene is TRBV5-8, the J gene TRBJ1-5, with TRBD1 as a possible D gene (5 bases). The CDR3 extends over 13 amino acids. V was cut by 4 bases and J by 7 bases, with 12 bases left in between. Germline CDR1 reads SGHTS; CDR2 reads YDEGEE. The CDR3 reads CASSLDGGQPQHF. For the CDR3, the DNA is TGTGCCAGCAGCCTCGACGGGGGGCAGCCCCAGCATTTT. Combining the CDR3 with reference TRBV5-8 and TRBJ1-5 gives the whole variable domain EAGVTQSPTHLIKTRGQQATLRCSPISGHTSVYWYQQALGLGLQFLLWYDEGEERNRGNFPPRFSGRQFPNYSSELNVNALELEDSALYLCASSLDGGQPQHFGDGTRLSIL.

The CDR3 reads CASSASGAQETQYF. CDR3 in DNA: TGTGCCAGCAGCGCTAGCGGGGCTCAAGAGACCCAGTACTTC. The gene calls are TRBV9 and TRBJ2-5; 9 positions match TRBD2. The length of the CDR3 is 14 residues. Germline CDR1 reads SGDLS; CDR2 reads YYNGEE. The junction had 2 bases not matched to a gene; V was cut back by 3 bases and J by 2 bases.

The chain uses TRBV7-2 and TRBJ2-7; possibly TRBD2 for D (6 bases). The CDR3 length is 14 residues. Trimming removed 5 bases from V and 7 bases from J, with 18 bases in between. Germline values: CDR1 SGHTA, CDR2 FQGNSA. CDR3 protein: CASSPLGGSREQYF. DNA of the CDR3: TGTGCCAGCAGCCCCCTTGGGGGGTCCAGGGAGCAGTACTTC.

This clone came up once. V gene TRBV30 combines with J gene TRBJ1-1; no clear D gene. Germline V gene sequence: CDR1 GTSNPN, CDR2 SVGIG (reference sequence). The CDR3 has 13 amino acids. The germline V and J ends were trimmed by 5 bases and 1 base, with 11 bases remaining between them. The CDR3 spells CAWAPQANTEAFF. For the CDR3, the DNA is TGTGCCTGGGCCCCTCAGGCGAACACTGAAGCTTTCTTT.

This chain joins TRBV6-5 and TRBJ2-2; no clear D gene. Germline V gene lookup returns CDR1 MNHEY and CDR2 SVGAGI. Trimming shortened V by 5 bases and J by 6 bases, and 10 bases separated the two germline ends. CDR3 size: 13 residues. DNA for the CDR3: TGTGCCAGCAGTCCCTGGAGCGCCGGGGAGCTGTTTTTT. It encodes CASSPWSAGELFF.

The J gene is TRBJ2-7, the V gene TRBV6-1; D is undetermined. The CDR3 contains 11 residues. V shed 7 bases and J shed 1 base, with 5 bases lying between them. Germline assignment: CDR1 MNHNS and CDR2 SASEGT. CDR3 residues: CASTRSYEQYF. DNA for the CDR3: TGTGCCAGCACCAGATCCTACGAGCAGTACTTC.